These T cell receptor beta chains were read from a single sample in a study of Graves' ophthalmopathy and Graves' hyperthyroidism. From the multiplex PCR reads, TCRdb called clonotypes with MiXCR, one entry per CDR3 protein. The table has hundreds of thousands of distinct CDR3 sequences, 20% to 25% seen once. The sequenced material came from peripheral blood. The receptors originated from a woman aged 18-29 years with stable Graves' hyperthyroidism. Some clones in this sample may be carry-over from other donors' samples. Each CDR3 is given with its conserved first and last residue. The D gene is left open where the match is weak. Size is stated for part of the rows, as once, few or many counts, or as a class when the clone is expanded.

>TRBJ1-5|-|-|TRBV15
TGTACCACCAGCAGAGATCGATTGGGCAGGGGCACCCTTAGCAATCAGCCCCAGCATTTT
CTTSRDRLGRGTLSNQPQHF
>TRBJ2-7|-|-|TRBV12-3/TRBV12-4
TGTGCCAGCAGTCCCAGGGGGGCCTTCCCGGATTACGAGCAGTACTTC
CASSPRGAFPDYEQYF
>TRBJ2-7|-|many|TRBV20-1
TGCAGTGCTAGAGATCGCCCCCAGTTCGAGCAGTACTTC
CSARDRPQFEQYF
>TRBJ2-2|-|few|TRBV6-1
TGTGCCAGCAGTGAGGCGACGTCACCCGGGACCGAAGCTGGGGAGCTGTTTTTT
CASSEATSPGTEAGELFF
>TRBJ1-1|TRBD1|many|TRBV5-1
TGCGCCAGCAGTCCGGGACAGGGTTTTTACACTGAAGCTTTCTTT
CASSPGQGFYTEAFF
>TRBJ2-7|TRBD1|many|TRBV6-1
TGTGCCAGCAGCCCGACAGGGGAAGAGTGGTCCTACGAGCAGTACTTC
CASSPTGEEWSYEQYF
>TRBJ2-7|TRBD2|many|TRBV25-1
TGTGCCAGCGGGAGGGATCTTACTTCTTACGAGCAGTACTTC
CASGRDLTSYEQYF
>TRBJ2-5|-|-|TRBV7-2
TGTGCCAGCAGCTTAGATTCTTGGTACCAAGAGACCCAGTACTTC
CASSLDSWYQETQYF
>TRBJ2-2|-|many|TRBV28
TGTGCCAGCAGTTTGAAGGGCAACACCGGGGAGCTGTTTTTT
CASSLKGNTGELFF
>TRBJ1-2|-|many|TRBV20-1
TGCAGTGCTAGAGATAAAATACAGGCACGGGTTGGCTACACCTTC
CSARDKIQARVGYTF
>TRBJ2-7|TRBD2|-|TRBV11-2
TGTGCCAGCAGCTCCCGGACTAGCGGGACGGAGAAGCAGTACTTC
CASSSRTSGTEKQYF